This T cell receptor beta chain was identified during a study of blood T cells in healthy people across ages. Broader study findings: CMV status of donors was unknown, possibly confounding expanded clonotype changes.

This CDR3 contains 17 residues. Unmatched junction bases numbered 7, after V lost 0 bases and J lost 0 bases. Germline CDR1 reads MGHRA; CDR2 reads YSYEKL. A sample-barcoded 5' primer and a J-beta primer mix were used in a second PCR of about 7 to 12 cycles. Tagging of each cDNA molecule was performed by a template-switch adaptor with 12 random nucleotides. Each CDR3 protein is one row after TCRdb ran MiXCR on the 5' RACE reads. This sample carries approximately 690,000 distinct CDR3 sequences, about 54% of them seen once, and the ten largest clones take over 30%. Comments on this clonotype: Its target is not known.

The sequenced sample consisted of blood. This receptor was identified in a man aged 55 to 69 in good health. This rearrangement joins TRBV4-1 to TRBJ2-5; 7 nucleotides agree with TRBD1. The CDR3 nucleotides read TGCGCCAGCAGCCAAGAGGGGGACAGACCGTACCAAGAGACCCAGTACTTC. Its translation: CASSQEGDRPYQETQYF.